What follows are 10 T cell receptor beta chains derived from one specimen sequenced in a study of CD8 T cell repertoires and HIV-1 epitope variants. The table came from immunoSEQ multiplex PCR; TCRdb's copy has only in-frame clones and leaves some out. In the table there are around 5,300 clones, roughly 60% of which are singletons. The antigens of these receptors remain unknown. The source material was cultured CD8+ T cells derived from PBMCs. The receptors were sampled from a male donor with HIV.

Points on this clone: Relative to the germline gene, one junction end is altered; a read error may explain this. The rearrangement uses TRBV7-7 and TRBJ2-7, with 9 bases fitting TRBD2. The CDR3 spans 13 residues. The V gene's germline CDR1 is SSHAT and CDR2 FNYEAQ (reference sequence). CDR3 protein: CASSLGLAGEQYF. The CDR3 bases are TGTGCTAGCAGCCTGGGACTAGCCGGCGAGCAGTACTTC.

The V and J genes are TRBV18 and TRBJ2-6, with D possibly matching TRBD2 (5 bases). CDR1 is KGHSH, CDR2 LQKENI, per germline. This CDR3 is built from 18 residues. V dropped 5 bases and J dropped 5 bases, with 22 bases sitting between them. CDR3 nucleotides: TGTGCCAGCTCAGTGCAAGAGGACTTACAAAGTCGGGCCAACGTCCTGACTTTC. It encodes CASSVQEDLQSRANVLTF.

J is TRBJ2-1 and V is TRBV27; TRBD2 matches 15 bases. The CDR3 totals 17 residues. V lost 8 bases to trimming and J lost 5 bases; unmatched junction nucleotides: 10. Germline-derived CDR1 and CDR2 are MNHEY and SMNVEV (reference sequence). Written as DNA, the CDR3 is TGTGCCAGCCTGGGACTAGCGGGGGGCCGAACGAACAATGAGCAGTTCTTC. Translated, it gives CASLGLAGGRTNNEQFF.

V is TRBV5-6 and J is TRBJ2-7; TRBD2 matches 9 bases. CDR3 size: 14 residues. CDR1 and CDR2 (germline): SGHDT, YYEEEE. Trimming removed 1 base from V and 2 bases from J; junction bases left unmatched: 1. The DNA for the CDR3 is TGTGCCAGCAGCTTGTCTAGCGGGACCTACGAGCAGTACTTC. Amino acid sequence: CASSLSSGTYEQYF.

The CDR3 reads CASSPDGGSNQPQHF. The CDR3 bases are TGCGCCAGCAGCCCAGATGGGGGAAGCAATCAGCCCCAGCATTTT. This rearrangement joins TRBV4-1 to TRBJ1-5; a weak D match, TRBD1 (5 bases). Per the germline V gene, CDR1 is MGHRA and CDR2 is YSYEKL. The CDR3 has 15 residues. The ends were cut back, 4 bases at V and 1 base at J, with 11 bases in the middle.

In this sample, this clone is medium-sized. The chain recombines TRBV7-2 with TRBJ2-7; 9 bases fit TRBD1. V shed 5 bases, J shed 2 bases, and the junction held 7 bases outside the gene matches. Germline CDR1 and CDR2: SGHTA and FQGNSA. The CDR3 spans 15 residues. The CDR3 is CASSRTGDFTYEQYF. For the CDR3, the DNA is TGTGCCAGCAGCCGGACAGGGGACTTTACCTACGAGCAGTACTTC.

The chain is built from TRBV7-2 and TRBJ2-6; D remains ambiguous. CDR3 size: 14 residues. The germline V and J ends were trimmed by 1 base and 12 bases, with 13 bases remaining between them. The V gene's germline CDR1 is SGHTA and CDR2 FQGNSA. The CDR3 coding sequence is TGTGCCAGCAGCTTAGTCGGACCAGGCGGCGTCCTGACTTTC. This translates into CASSLVGPGGVLTF.

The V call is TRBV27, the J call TRBJ1-2; possibly TRBD1 for D (5 bases). Trimming stripped 0 bases from V and 4 bases from J, with 15 bases between. Germline assignment: CDR1 MNHEY and CDR2 SMNVEV (reference sequence). The CDR3 contains 16 residues. The CDR3 loop reads CASSLSAGSQIYGYTF. DNA of the CDR3: TGTGCCAGCAGTTTATCGGCAGGGAGTCAAATCTATGGCTACACCTTC.

The chain carries TRBV28 and TRBJ1-3, with no clear D. The CDR3 length is 15 residues. CDR1 and CDR2 from the germline V gene are MDHEN and SYDVKM. V lost 2 bases, J lost 2 bases, and 10 bases lay in between. The CDR3 sequence: CASSLVQNTGNTIYF. The CDR3 nucleotides read TGTGCCAGCAGTTTAGTCCAGAATACTGGAAACACCATATATTTT.

The J gene is TRBJ1-3, the V gene TRBV5-1, with TRBD1 identical over 7 bases. The CDR3 sequence is 17 residues long. The V gene end was trimmed by 2 bases and the J gene end by 0 bases; junction bases not matched to a gene: 8. CDR1 and CDR2 (germline): SGHRS, YFSETQ. The CDR3 loop is CASSLMGQPLSGNTIYF. The CDR3 bases are TGCGCCAGCAGCTTAATGGGACAGCCGCTCTCTGGAAACACCATATATTTT.